This entry concerns a single T cell receptor (beta chain). Its target is unknown. Genomic DNA from each subset was divided evenly over several immunoSEQ plates. Study processing details: Filtering differed since immunoSEQ provided only junctions, with no quality scores. Sequencing was performed with immunoSEQ multiplex PCR; in TCRdb, only in-frame clones are kept and a portion is missing. The V and J calls and clone size are taken from that table; D and trimming were inferred from the DNA. This table holds about 2.4 million clones, more than 80% found once. The data belong to a study of shared clonotypes between healthy human individuals. General observations from the study: Non-shared clonotypes had lower generation probabilities than those shared by all four donors.

The CDR3 has 14 amino acids. The germline V gene has CDR1 SGHTS and CDR2 YDEGEE. The V gene lost 0 bases and the J gene lost 2 bases, with 9 bases spanning the gap. Sequencing used naive CD4+ T cells sorted from blood. Subset meaning: CD45RA+ positively selected. J is TRBJ2-7 and V is TRBV5-8; D is possibly TRBD2 (5 bases). The TCR was taken from a man aged 18 to 29 in good health. CDR3 coding DNA: TGTGCCAGCAGCTTGGCCGGGAAACCCTACGAGCAGTACTTC. Residues: CASSLAGKPYEQYF.